A selection of T cell receptor beta chains follows, all from one sample in a study of shared clonotypes between healthy human individuals. Sequenced by immunoSEQ multiplex PCR; TCRdb stores in-frame clones only, minus some. This sample carries 1.5 million to 2.5 million clones, about 95% of them seen once, and the ten largest clones take roughly 1%. Sequencing input: naive CD8+ T cells sorted from blood. The receptors derive from a man aged 18 to 30 in good health. Both conserved end residues are part of each CDR3. Fields, in order: V gene, J gene, D gene, CDR3 length, CDR3 protein. The D gene is left open where the match is weak.

v_call: TRBV6-5; j_call: TRBJ1-1; d_call: NA; cdr3_length: 13; cdr3_aa: CASSYVAGDEAFF
v_call: TRBV7-5; j_call: TRBJ2-3; d_call: NA; cdr3_length: 15; cdr3_aa: CARSKDSSSTDTQYF
v_call: TRBV25-1; j_call: TRBJ1-2; d_call: TRBD1; cdr3_length: 14; cdr3_aa: CASSDRGQGIGYTF
v_call: TRBV9; j_call: TRBJ2-2; d_call: NA; cdr3_length: 14; cdr3_aa: CASSQGSSAGELFF
v_call: TRBV2; j_call: TRBJ2-7; d_call: NA; cdr3_length: 13; cdr3_aa: CASTLGAALEQYF
v_call: TRBV4-3; j_call: TRBJ1-5; d_call: NA; cdr3_length: 15; cdr3_aa: CASSQDSGVNQPQHF
v_call: TRBV4-3; j_call: TRBJ1-6; d_call: NA; cdr3_length: 17; cdr3_aa: CASSQESQGIDNSPLHF
v_call: TRBV28; j_call: TRBJ2-5; d_call: NA; cdr3_length: 15; cdr3_aa: CASSSPLADQETQYF
v_call: TRBV6-5; j_call: TRBJ2-4; d_call: NA; cdr3_length: 15; cdr3_aa: CASSPGWGAKNIQYF
v_call: TRBV27; j_call: TRBJ2-7; d_call: NA; cdr3_length: 14; cdr3_aa: CASSSPGTHYEQYF
v_call: TRBV7-8; j_call: TRBJ1-6; d_call: NA; cdr3_length: 16; cdr3_aa: CASSLERWSYNSPLHF
v_call: TRBV5-6; j_call: TRBJ1-2; d_call: TRBD1; cdr3_length: 13; cdr3_aa: CASSAGGFPGYTF
v_call: TRBV6-5; j_call: TRBJ2-1; d_call: NA; cdr3_length: 13; cdr3_aa: CASSRTAGNEQFF
v_call: TRBV5-1; j_call: TRBJ2-1; d_call: TRBD2; cdr3_length: 17; cdr3_aa: CASSLWGLASDFNEQFF
v_call: TRBV4-1; j_call: TRBJ2-3; d_call: NA; cdr3_length: 16; cdr3_aa: CASSQGFSVYTDTQYF
v_call: TRBV6-1; j_call: TRBJ2-7; d_call: NA; cdr3_length: 12; cdr3_aa: CASAGTSYEQYF
v_call: TRBV7-9; j_call: TRBJ2-5; d_call: TRBD2; cdr3_length: 17; cdr3_aa: CASSLPLAGVAGETQYF
v_call: TRBV28; j_call: TRBJ1-4; d_call: TRBD1; cdr3_length: 14; cdr3_aa: CASSLRDRVEGLFF
v_call: TRBV9; j_call: TRBJ1-6; d_call: NA; cdr3_length: 14; cdr3_aa: CASSALWGDSPLHF
v_call: TRBV10-2; j_call: TRBJ2-1; d_call: NA; cdr3_length: 13; cdr3_aa: CASSEGRGNEQFF
v_call: TRBV6-1; j_call: TRBJ2-2; d_call: NA; cdr3_length: 15; cdr3_aa: CASSEFRTATGELFF
v_call: TRBV11-1; j_call: TRBJ2-5; d_call: NA; cdr3_length: 15; cdr3_aa: CASSLGWTDQETQYF
v_call: TRBV27; j_call: TRBJ2-3; d_call: NA; cdr3_length: 15; cdr3_aa: CASSSNPSGTDTQYF
v_call: TRBV27; j_call: TRBJ2-3; d_call: TRBD1; cdr3_length: 17; cdr3_aa: CASSSPTGETSTDTQYF
v_call: TRBV21-1; j_call: TRBJ1-1; d_call: NA; cdr3_length: 15; cdr3_aa: CASSNFIAIRTEAFF
v_call: TRBV5-1; j_call: TRBJ2-2; d_call: TRBD2; cdr3_length: 14; cdr3_aa: CASSSDRGAGELFF
v_call: TRBV27; j_call: TRBJ2-1; d_call: NA; cdr3_length: 16; cdr3_aa: CASGPTRDILYNEQFF
v_call: TRBV6-1; j_call: TRBJ2-1; d_call: NA; cdr3_length: 12; cdr3_aa: CASSEWDGEQFF
v_call: TRBV7-8; j_call: TRBJ2-7; d_call: NA; cdr3_length: 14; cdr3_aa: CASSLGRLSYEQYF
v_call: TRBV27; j_call: TRBJ2-2; d_call: NA; cdr3_length: 13; cdr3_aa: CASSFEPAEELFF
v_call: TRBV6-5; j_call: TRBJ2-3; d_call: NA; cdr3_length: 14; cdr3_aa: CASSYDGSTDTQYF
v_call: TRBV9; j_call: TRBJ2-7; d_call: NA; cdr3_length: 15; cdr3_aa: CASSPIPDKTYEQYF
v_call: TRBV13; j_call: TRBJ2-3; d_call: NA; cdr3_length: 13; cdr3_aa: CASSLGRTDTQYF